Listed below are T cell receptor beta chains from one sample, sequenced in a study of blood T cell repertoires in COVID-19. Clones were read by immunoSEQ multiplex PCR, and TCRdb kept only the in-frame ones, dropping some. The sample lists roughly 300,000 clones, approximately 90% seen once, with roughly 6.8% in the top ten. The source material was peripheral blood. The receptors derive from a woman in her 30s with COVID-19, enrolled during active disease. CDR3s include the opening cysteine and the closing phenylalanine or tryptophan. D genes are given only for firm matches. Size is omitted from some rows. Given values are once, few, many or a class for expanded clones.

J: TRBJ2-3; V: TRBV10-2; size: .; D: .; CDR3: CASSDLTIPDTQYF; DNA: TGCGCCAGCAGTGACCTGACTATCCCCGATACGCAGTATTTT
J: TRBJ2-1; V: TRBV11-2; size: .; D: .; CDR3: CASSFDRGAYNEQFF; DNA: TGTGCCAGCAGCTTTGATCGGGGGGCGTACAATGAGCAGTTCTTC
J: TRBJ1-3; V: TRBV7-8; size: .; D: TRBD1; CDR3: CASSLEGRGYSGNTIYF; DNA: TGTGCCAGCAGCTTAGAGGGCAGGGGGTACTCTGGAAACACCATATATTTT
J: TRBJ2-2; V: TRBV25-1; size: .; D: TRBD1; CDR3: CASSRTGWNTGELFF; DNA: TGTGCCAGCAGTAGGACAGGCTGGAACACCGGGGAGCTGTTTTTT
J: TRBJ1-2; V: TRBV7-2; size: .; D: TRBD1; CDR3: CASAQDRRGGYTF; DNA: TGTGCCAGCGCCCAGGACAGGAGGGGAGGCTACACCTTC
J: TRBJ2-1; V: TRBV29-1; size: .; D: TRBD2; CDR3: CSVGTSGWGQGSYNEQFF; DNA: TGCAGCGTGGGGACTAGCGGGTGGGGACAGGGTTCCTACAATGAGCAGTTCTTC
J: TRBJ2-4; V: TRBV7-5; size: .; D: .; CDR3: CVRSAPQGTGDIQYF; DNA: TGTGTCAGAAGCGCCCCGCAAGGGACGGGGGACATTCAGTACTTC
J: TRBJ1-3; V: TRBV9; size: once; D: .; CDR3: CASSVMAPGSGNTIYF; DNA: TGTGCCAGCAGCGTAATGGCCCCAGGCTCTGGAAACACCATATATTTT
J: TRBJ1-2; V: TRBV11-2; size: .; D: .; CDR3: CASSLDPGNPYGYTF; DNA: TGTGCCAGCAGCTTAGATCCAGGGAACCCCTATGGCTACACCTTC
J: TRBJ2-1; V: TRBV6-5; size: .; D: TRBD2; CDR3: CASSLTSGNYNEQFF; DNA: TGTGCCAGCAGTCTCACTAGCGGGAACTACAATGAGCAGTTCTTC
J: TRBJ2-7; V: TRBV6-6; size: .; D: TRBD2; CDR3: CASSPGLAPKVDEQYF; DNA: TGTGCCAGCAGCCCGGGACTAGCGCCCAAAGTCGACGAGCAGTACTTC
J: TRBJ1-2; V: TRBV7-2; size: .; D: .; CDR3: CASSDRPNYGYTF; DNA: TGTGCCAGCAGCGACAGGCCTAACTATGGCTACACCTTC
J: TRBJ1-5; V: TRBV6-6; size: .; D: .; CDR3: CASSYRGNQPQHF; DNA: TGTGCCAGCAGTTACAGAGGGAATCAGCCCCAGCATTTT
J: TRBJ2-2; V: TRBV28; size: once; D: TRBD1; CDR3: CASRAGGSGELFF; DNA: TGTGCCAGCAGGGCAGGGGGATCCGGGGAGCTGTTTTTT
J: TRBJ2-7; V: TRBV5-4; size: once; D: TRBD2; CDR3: CASSTIAGETYEQYF; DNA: TGTGCCAGCAGCACTATAGCGGGAGAGACCTACGAGCAGTACTTC
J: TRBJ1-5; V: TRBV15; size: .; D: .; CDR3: CATSRDATRWYQPQHF; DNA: TGTGCCACCAGCAGAGATGCGACTAGGTGGTATCAGCCCCAGCATTTT
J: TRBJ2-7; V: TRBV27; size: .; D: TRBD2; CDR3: CASSLKPNGLAGGFVEQYF; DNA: TGTGCCAGCAGTCTAAAACCCAACGGACTAGCGGGAGGGTTTGTCGAGCAGTACTTC
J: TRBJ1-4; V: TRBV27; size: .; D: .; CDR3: CASSRRSATNEKLFF; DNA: TGTGCCAGCAGTAGGAGGTCTGCAACTAATGAAAAACTGTTTTTT
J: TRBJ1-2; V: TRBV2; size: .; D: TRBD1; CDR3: CASRDGQGNYGYTF; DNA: TGTGCCAGCCGAGACGGACAGGGGAACTATGGCTACACCTTC
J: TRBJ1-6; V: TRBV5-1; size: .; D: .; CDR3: CASSLVGAWDNSPLHF; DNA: TGCGCCAGCAGCTTGGTGGGGGCTTGGGATAATTCACCCCTCCACTTT
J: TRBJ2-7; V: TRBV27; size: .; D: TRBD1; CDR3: CASSLKSRGYSYEQYF; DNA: TGTGCCAGCAGTTTAAAATCCAGGGGGTATAGCTACGAGCAGTACTTC
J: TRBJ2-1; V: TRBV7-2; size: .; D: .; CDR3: CASSLAGSVGNEQFF; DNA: TGTGCCAGCAGCTTAGCAGGGAGTGTGGGAAATGAGCAGTTCTTC
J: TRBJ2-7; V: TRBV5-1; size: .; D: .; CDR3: CASSLAGGRYEQYF; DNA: TGCGCCAGCAGCTTGGCTGGTGGCCGCTACGAGCAGTACTTC
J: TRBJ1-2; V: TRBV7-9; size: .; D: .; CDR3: CATGRDTAVYGYTF; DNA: TGTGCCACGGGCCGGGACACGGCCGTTTATGGCTACACCTTC
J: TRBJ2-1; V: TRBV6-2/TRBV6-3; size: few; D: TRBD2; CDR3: CASSYSPPGGIYNEQFF; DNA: TGTGCCAGCAGTTACTCCCCACCGGGAGGGATCTACAATGAGCAGTTCTTC
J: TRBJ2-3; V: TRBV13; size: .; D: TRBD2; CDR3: CASSSRGSGSTDTQYF; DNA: TGTGCCAGCAGCTCCCGGGGTAGCGGGTCCACAGATACGCAGTATTTT
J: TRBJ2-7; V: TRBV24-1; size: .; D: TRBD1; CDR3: CATSDSDRVSHEQYF; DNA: TGTGCCACCAGTGATTCGGACAGGGTCAGCCACGAGCAGTACTTC
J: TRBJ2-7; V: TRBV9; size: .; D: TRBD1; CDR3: CASAGQEPYEQYF; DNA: TGTGCCAGCGCGGGACAGGAACCCTACGAGCAGTACTTC
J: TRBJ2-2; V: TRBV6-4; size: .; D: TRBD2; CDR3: CASSDPPGLAGGKVGELFF; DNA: TGTGCCAGCAGTGATCCCCCGGGACTAGCGGGAGGGAAGGTCGGGGAGCTGTTTTTT
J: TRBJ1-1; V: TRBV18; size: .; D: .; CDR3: CASSPTQDTEAFF; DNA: TGTGCCAGCTCACCCACTCAGGACACTGAAGCTTTCTTT
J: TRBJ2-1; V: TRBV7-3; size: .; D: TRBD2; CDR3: CASSMGSGTVGNEQFF; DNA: TGTGCCAGCAGCATGGGTAGCGGGACTGTGGGGAATGAGCAGTTCTTC
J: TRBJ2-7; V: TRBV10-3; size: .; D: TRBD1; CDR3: CAISAGTGAYEQYF; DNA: TGTGCCATCAGTGCCGGGACAGGTGCCTACGAGCAGTACTTC
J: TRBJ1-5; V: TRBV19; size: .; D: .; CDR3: CASRGSNQPQHF; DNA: TGTGCCAGTCGGGGGAGCAATCAGCCCCAGCATTTT
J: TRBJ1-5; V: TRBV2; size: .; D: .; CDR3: CASSTGHNQPQHF; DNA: TGTGCCAGCAGTACCGGACATAATCAGCCCCAGCATTTT
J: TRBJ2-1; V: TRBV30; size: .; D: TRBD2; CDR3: CAWRTGITSGTSSYNEQFF; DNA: TGTGCCTGGAGGACAGGGATTACTAGCGGGACTAGCTCCTACAATGAGCAGTTCTTC
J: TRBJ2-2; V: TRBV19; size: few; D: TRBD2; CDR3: CASSPSGSGTGELFF; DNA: TGTGCCAGTAGCCCTAGCGGGAGTGGGACCGGGGAGCTGTTTTTT
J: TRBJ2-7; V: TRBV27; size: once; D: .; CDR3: CASSLLSPQRQYF; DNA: TGTGCCAGCAGTTTACTATCCCCTCAACGTCAGTACTTC
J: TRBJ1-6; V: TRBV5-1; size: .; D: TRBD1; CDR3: CASSFPQGNSPLHF; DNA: TGCGCCAGCAGCTTCCCACAGGGGAATTCACCCCTCCACTTT
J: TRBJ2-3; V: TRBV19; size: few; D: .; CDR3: CASSIGTTTDTQYF; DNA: TGTGCCAGTAGTATAGGGACAACCACAGATACGCAGTATTTT
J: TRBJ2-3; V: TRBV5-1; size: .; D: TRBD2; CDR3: CASSLDPAGGPDTQYF; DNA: TGCGCCAGCAGCTTGGATCCAGCGGGAGGACCAGATACGCAGTATTTT
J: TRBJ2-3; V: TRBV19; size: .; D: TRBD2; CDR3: CASSFGTSGESTDTQYF; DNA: TGTGCCAGTAGTTTCGGGACTAGCGGAGAAAGCACAGATACGCAGTATTTT
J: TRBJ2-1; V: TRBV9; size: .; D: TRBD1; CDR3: CASGTGVLSSYNEQFF; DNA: TGTGCCTCCGGGACAGGGGTTCTCTCCTCCTACAATGAGCAGTTCTTC
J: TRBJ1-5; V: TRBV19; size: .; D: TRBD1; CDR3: CASSEGQGVTGQPQHF; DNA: TGTGCCAGTAGTGAAGGACAGGGGGTTACTGGACAGCCCCAGCATTTT
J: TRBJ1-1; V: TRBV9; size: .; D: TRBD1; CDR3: CASSVVTGPNTEAFF; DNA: TGTGCCAGCAGCGTAGTGACAGGGCCGAACACTGAAGCTTTCTTT
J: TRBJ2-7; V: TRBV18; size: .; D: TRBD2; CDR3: CASSPGTSGTAPIFSSYEQYF; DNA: TGTGCCAGCTCACCCGGGACTAGCGGGACAGCCCCCATTTTTAGCTCCTACGAGCAGTACTTC
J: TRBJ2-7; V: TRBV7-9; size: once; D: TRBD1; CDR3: CASSLTGGAYEQYF; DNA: TGTGCCAGCAGCCTAACAGGGGGAGCCTACGAGCAGTACTTC
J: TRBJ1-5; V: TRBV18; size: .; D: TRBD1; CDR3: CASSPRDRVGQPQHF; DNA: TGTGCCAGCTCACCGCGAGACAGGGTCGGTCAGCCCCAGCATTTT
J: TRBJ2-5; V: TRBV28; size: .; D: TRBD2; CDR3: CASSPHGAGEETQYF; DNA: TGTGCCAGCAGTCCCCACGGAGCGGGAGAAGAGACCCAGTACTTC
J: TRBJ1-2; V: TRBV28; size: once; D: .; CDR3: CASSTPYGYTF; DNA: TGTGCCAGCAGTACACCGTATGGCTACACCTTC